Detailed here is one TCR beta chain. Peripheral blood CD8+ and CD4+ T cells were profiled by TCR beta sequencing. The multiple sclerosis controls comprised treatment-naive patients whose relapsing-remitting disease was stable or active. Negative isolation yielded CD8+ and CD4+ T cells; FACS enriched TEMRA cells. This entry comes from a study of CD8 T cells in Susac syndrome. A quantity of about 0.45 to 1 ug RNA underwent reverse transcription using random hexamers. Multiplex immunoSEQ PCR targeted 54 Vbeta and 13 Jbeta TCR beta segments. TCRdb reanalysed the immunoSEQ multiplex PCR reads using MiXCR and keeps one entry per CDR3 protein. The sample lists about 210,000 distinct CDR3 sequences; roughly 96% were seen once. V lost 3 bases, J lost 5 bases, and 18 bases lay in between. CDR1 and CDR2 from the germline V gene are SGDLS and YYNGEE. The CDR3 loop spans 17 amino acids.

Sequencing was performed on CD4+ T cells from PBMCs. The receptor comes from a human donor with multiple sclerosis. J is TRBJ1-6 and V is TRBV9, with TRBD1 as a possible D gene (6 bases). The CDR3 region is CASSEPRGGNHNSPLHF. In DNA form, the CDR3 reads TGTGCCAGCAGCGAACCCCGGGGGGGCAATCATAATTCACCCCTCCACTTT.